This paragraph reports one T cell receptor (beta chain). The sample is drawn from a study of blood T cell repertoires in COVID-19. About the research overall: Acute and convalescent COVID-19 specimens originated in the United States, Italy and Spain. Nucleic acid was either cDNA or gDNA, and it came from T cells, B-cell-depleted T cells, or PBMCs.

Germline V gene lookup returns CDR1 ENHRY and CDR2 SYGVKD. This CDR3 comprises 17 residues. J lost 9 bases, V lost 0 bases, and 7 bases had no gene match. Individuals aged roughly 18 to 90 years were recruited from roughly 23 US areas. TCRdb's copy holds only in-frame clones and misses some; the assay was immunoSEQ multiplex PCR. The sample shows roughly 430,000 clones, around 90% of them seen only once. This chain links TRBV10-3 with TRBJ2-1; 14 positions agree with TRBD2. The clonotype comes from a woman in her thirties or forties with acute COVID-19. The sequenced sample consisted of PBMCs or T cells enriched from blood (not recorded which). CDR3 in DNA: TGTGCCATCAGTGAGTCGGGAGGACTAGCGGGGGGTTCTGAGCAGTTCTTC. As protein: CAISESGGLAGGSEQFF.